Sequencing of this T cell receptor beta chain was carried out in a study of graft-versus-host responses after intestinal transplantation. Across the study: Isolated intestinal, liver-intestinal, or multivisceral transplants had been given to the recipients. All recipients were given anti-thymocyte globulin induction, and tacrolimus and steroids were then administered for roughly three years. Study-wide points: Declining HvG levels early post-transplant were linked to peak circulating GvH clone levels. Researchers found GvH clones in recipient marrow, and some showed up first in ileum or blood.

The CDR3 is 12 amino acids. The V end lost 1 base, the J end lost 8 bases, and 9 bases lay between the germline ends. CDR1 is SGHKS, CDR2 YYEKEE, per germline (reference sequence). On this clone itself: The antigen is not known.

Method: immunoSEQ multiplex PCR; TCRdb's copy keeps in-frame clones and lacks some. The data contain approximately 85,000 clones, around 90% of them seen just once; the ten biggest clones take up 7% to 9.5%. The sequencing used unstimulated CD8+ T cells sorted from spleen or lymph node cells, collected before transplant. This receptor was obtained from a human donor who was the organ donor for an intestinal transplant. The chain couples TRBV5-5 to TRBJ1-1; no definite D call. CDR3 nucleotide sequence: TGTGCCAGCAGCTTGAAGGGTGGGGAAGCTTTCTTT. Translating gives CASSLKGGEAFF.